This TCR beta chain emerged from a study of shared clonotypes between healthy human individuals. Study in general: Per donor, three plates held CD4 naive cells, three held CD4 memory, two held CD8 naive and one held CD8 memory.

Assay used: immunoSEQ multiplex PCR; TCRdb lists only in-frame clones, some missing. This repertoire shows some 2.1 million clones, 90% to 95% found once; its top ten account for over 1.5%. CD45RO-negative, CCR7-positively selected cells formed the naive CD8 fraction, excluding terminally differentiated effector memory CD45RA+ cells. Per the germline V gene, CDR1 is SEHNR and CDR2 is FQNEAQ (reference sequence). This CDR3 is 18 amino acids long. V lost 4 bases and J lost 3; bases outside the gene matches: 18. The TCR comes from a man aged 18 to 29 in good health. Some clones in this sample may be carry-over from other donors' samples. The chain has TRBV7-9 and TRBJ2-7; 7 nucleotides match TRBD2. Sequencing was done on a sample of naive CD8+ T cells from PBMCs. CDR3 bases: TGTGCCAGCAGCTCGCTTATAGGTGGGGCTAGCGGTAACTACGAGCAGTACTTC. It codes for CASSSLIGGASGNYEQYF. Complete variable domain (other parts from reference TRBV7-9 and TRBJ2-7): DTGVSQNPRHKITKRGQNVTFRCDPISEHNRLYWYRQTLGQGPEFLTYFQNEAQLEKSRLLSDRFSAERPKGSFSTLEIQRTEQGDSAMYLCASSSLIGGASGNYEQYFGPGTRLTVT.